Detailed here is one T cell receptor (beta chain). Its target is not known. The data were obtained in a study of chemoradiotherapy in HPV16-positive cancers. This CDR3 contains 14 residues. V dropped 1 base and J dropped 4 bases, with 11 bases sitting between them. Germline lookup yields CDR1 GTSNPN and CDR2 SVGIG (reference sequence). Samples were taken several times over chemoradiotherapy. Only in-frame clones appear in the TCRdb table, and some are missing; sequencing was by immunoSEQ multiplex PCR. The sample holds under 70,000 clones; roughly 90% are singletons and the top ten take around 3.5%. Notes on the study in general: Candidate HPV-specific clones and E7-related TCR motifs grew in tumor during treatment.

The TCR comes from a human donor with HPV-associated anogenital cancer. The sequencing used blood, collected from a patient who underwent chemoradiotherapy. This chain links TRBV30 with TRBJ1-5, with D perhaps TRBD1 (5 bases). This CDR3 reads CAWSAGTVNQPQHF. For the CDR3, the DNA is TGTGCCTGGAGTGCAGGGACTGTTAATCAGCCCCAGCATTTT.